This entry describes one T cell receptor beta chain. The antigen is not known. This specimen comes from a study of T cell therapy after organ transplantation. Notes on the study in general: Post-therapy CD8 clonality change correlated inversely with pretherapy clonality. Nonresponders had marked pretherapy clonal expansions and little post-therapy change. Antirejection and antiviral medication effects could not be assessed.

The repertoire was sequenced with immunoSEQ multiplex PCR; TCRdb's copy has only in-frame clones and lacks some. The data contain around 19,000 clones, roughly 84% of them seen just once; the ten biggest clones take up approximately 39%. The CDR3 sequence is 14 residues long. The V end was cut by 0 bases, the J end by 4 bases, with 9 bases between. CDR1 is LNHNV, CDR2 YYDKDF, per germline (reference sequence). Indicated time point: 20-29 weeks after completion of therapy. The rearrangement uses TRBV15 and TRBJ1-2, with unresolved D. This receptor was obtained from a human patient who had received a solid organ transplant and had CMV disease. Some of these T cells may belong to the graft donor. Sequenced material: CD8+ T cells from blood, taken after autologous CMV-specific T cell therapy. The CDR3: CATSRDTTSYGYTF. The CDR3, as DNA: TGTGCCACCAGCAGAGATACAACGTCCTATGGCTACACCTTC. The variable domain in full, with the rest retrieved from reference TRBV15 and TRBJ1-2, is DAMVIQNPRYQVTQFGKPVTLSCSQTLNHNVMYWYQQKSSQAPKLLFHYYDKDFNNEADTPDNFQSRRPNTSFCFLDIRSPGLGDTAMYLCATSRDTTSYGYTFGSGTRLTVV.